This passage covers 7 T cell receptor beta chains from one sample sequenced in a study of T cell responses to AZD1222 COVID-19 vaccine. Profiling relied on immunoSEQ multiplex PCR, and the TCRdb table lists in-frame clones only, not all of them. The sample has 100,000 to 150,000 clones; roughly 87% are singletons. Sequences were derived from peripheral blood, sampled on day 0 of MenACWY control vaccination. The receptors were sampled from an adult in good health.

The genes are TRBV4-1 and TRBJ1-2; tentative D call: TRBD1 (6 bases). This CDR3 is built from 15 residues. V gave up 1 base and J gave up 1 base, with 10 bases separating them. The germline V gene has CDR1 MGHRA and CDR2 YSYEKL. The CDR3 reads CASSQAEGGNYGYTF. CDR3 nucleotide sequence: TGCGCCAGCAGCCAAGCCGAGGGGGGTAACTATGGCTACACCTTC.

V is TRBV5-4 and J is TRBJ2-5, with D maybe TRBD2 (5 bases). CDR3 length: 14 residues. Trimming stripped 2 bases from V and 0 bases from J, with 8 bases between. The germline gives CDR1 SGHNT, CDR2 YYREEE (reference sequence). CDR3 loop: CASSFRGYQETQYF. The CDR3 coding sequence is TGTGCCAGCAGCTTTCGCGGGTACCAAGAGACCCAGTACTTC.

This chain links TRBV4-3 with TRBJ2-3; D may be TRBD2 (6 bases). The CDR3 runs to 13 residues. Trimming removed 3 bases from V and 4 bases from J, with 8 bases in between. The germline gives CDR1 LGHNA, CDR2 YSLEER. This chain's CDR3 is CASSQEGADTQYF. CDR3 DNA: TGCGCCAGCAGCCAGGAGGGAGCAGATACGCAGTATTTT.

The chain carries TRBV19 and TRBJ2-7; D is perhaps TRBD2 (6 bases). The length of the CDR3 is 13 residues. Trimming took 3 bases from V and 3 from J, leaving 9 bases between them. In germline, CDR1 is LNHDA, CDR2 SQIVND (reference sequence). CDR3 bases: TGTGCCAGTAGTATTGTCGGGAGCTACGAGCAGTACTTC. This codes for CASSIVGSYEQYF.

The V gene is TRBV7-3, the J gene TRBJ2-3, with D possibly being TRBD1 (5 bases). The CDR3 totals 15 residues. CDR1 and CDR2 (germline): SGHTA, FQGTGA. V was pared by 2 bases and J by 3 bases, with 12 bases between. The CDR3 DNA follows: TGTGCCAGCAGCTTAGCGCAGGGATGGACAGATACGCAGTATTTT. Protein sequence: CASSLAQGWTDTQYF. Using reference TRBV7-3 and TRBJ2-3 for the parts outside the CDR3, the full variable domain is GAGVSQTPSNKVTEKGKYVELRCDPISGHTALYWYRQSLGQGPEFLIYFQGTGAADDSGLPNDRFFAVRPEGSVSTLKIQRTERGDSAVYLCASSLAQGWTDTQYFGPGTRLTVL.

This clone was detected once. V gene TRBV7-6 combines with J gene TRBJ2-1, with D unclear. Germline CDR1 and CDR2: SGHVS and FNYEAQ. V was cut by 4 bases and J by 4 bases, with 8 bases left in between. This CDR3 is built from 13 residues. CDR3 sequence reads: CASSSADYNEQFF. The CDR3 DNA sequence: TGTGCCAGCAGCTCTGCCGATTACAATGAGCAGTTCTTC.

The rearrangement joins TRBV9 to TRBJ2-3; no clear D gene. The germline V gene encodes CDR1 SGDLS and CDR2 YYNGEE. CDR3 length: 13 amino acids. V shed 4 bases and J shed 2 bases, with 8 bases lying between them. This CDR3 reads CASSWSNTDTQYF. For the CDR3, the DNA is TGTGCCAGCAGCTGGAGTAACACAGATACGCAGTATTTT.